A single sample gave rise to the 14 T cell receptor beta chains below, sequenced in a study of blood T cell repertoires in COVID-19. Assay: immunoSEQ multiplex PCR; the TCRdb copy retains only in-frame clones and omits some. Of approximately 150,000 clones in the sample, 80% to 90% are singletons; the top ten hold over 9.5%. Specimen: peripheral blood. These receptors were taken from a man in his fifties or sixties with active or convalescent COVID-19.

The rearrangement uses TRBV25-1 and TRBJ1-3, with D possibly TRBD1 on 5 matching bases. The CDR3 runs to 15 residues. The V gene lost 1 base and the J gene lost 3 bases, with 10 bases spanning the gap. Germline V gene lookup returns CDR1 MGHDK and CDR2 SYGVNS. The CDR3 is CASSEFRGGGNTIYF. In DNA, the CDR3 is TGTGCCAGCAGTGAATTTAGGGGCGGTGGAAACACCATATATTTT.

The chain combines TRBV6-6 with TRBJ1-1; 9 bases map to TRBD1. Germline CDR1 is MNHNY and CDR2 is SVGAGI (reference sequence). V gave up 7 bases and J gave up 1 base; unmatched junction bases: 10. This CDR3 is 16 amino acids long. CDR3 sequence reads: CASTDRGGIGNTEAFF. The CDR3 nucleotides read TGTGCCAGCACAGACAGGGGGGGAATAGGGAACACTGAAGCTTTCTTT.

The rearrangement links TRBV6-1 to TRBJ2-3, with D perhaps matching TRBD1 (7 bases). There are 15 residues in the CDR3. With 2 bases removed from V and 3 bases from J, the gap between germline ends came to 12 bases. Germline-derived CDR1 and CDR2 are MNHNS and SASEGT. The CDR3 nucleotides are TGTGCCAGCAGTGAAAAGGGGGCGGGGACAGATACGCAGTATTTT. Residues: CASSEKGAGTDTQYF.

The V gene is TRBV7-2, the J gene TRBJ2-2; the D is unclear. The CDR3 covers 17 residues. CDR1 SGHTA and CDR2 FQGNSA come from the germline V gene. V was trimmed by 0 bases and J by 4 bases, leaving 15 bases between them. In DNA form, the CDR3 reads TGTGCCAGCAGCTTAGCGGCAGCTTCCCTAGGCACCGGGGAGCTGTTTTTT. Translating it yields CASSLAAASLGTGELFF. The full variable domain, completed using reference TRBV7-2 and TRBJ2-2, is GAGVSQSPSNKVTEKGKDVELRCDPISGHTALYWYRQSLGQGLEFLIYFQGNSAPDKSGLPSDRFSAERTGGSVSTLTIQRTQQEDSAVYLCASSLAAASLGTGELFFGEGSRLTVL.

The chain recombines TRBV18 with TRBJ1-4, with 7 bases matching TRBD1. The CDR3 consists of 15 residues. V shed 5 bases and J 6 bases; nucleotides not matched to a gene: 9. CDR1 is KGHSH and CDR2 is LQKENI in the germline V gene. Written as DNA, the CDR3 is TGTGCCAGCTCATCTCGACAGGGTGGGGATGAAAAACTGTTTTTT. This sequence encodes CASSSRQGGDEKLFF.

The count of this clone is one. The V call is TRBV28, the J call TRBJ1-5; D is unclear. V was pared by 3 bases and J by 2 bases, with 11 bases between. This CDR3 has 15 amino acids. Germline assignment: CDR1 MDHEN and CDR2 SYDVKM. DNA for the CDR3: TGTGCCAGCAGTTTTCCGGGAATAGGCAATCAGCCCCAGCATTTT. It codes for CASSFPGIGNQPQHF.

This chain joins TRBV3-1 (or the pseudogene TRBV3-2) and TRBJ2-7; 11 bases agree with TRBD2. The germline gives CDR1 LGHDT, CDR2 YNNKEL (reference sequence). There are 14 residues in the CDR3. V lost 4 bases to trimming and J lost 4 bases; unmatched junction nucleotides: 3. CDR3 DNA: TGTGCCAGCAGCCCGGGACTAGCGGATTACGAGCAGTACTTC. Translating gives CASSPGLADYEQYF.

The chain carries TRBV30 and TRBJ1-1, with TRBD1 matching over 7 bases. V dropped 4 bases and J dropped 0; count of bases not matched to a gene: 2. This CDR3 has 13 amino acids. Germline values: CDR1 GTSNPN, CDR2 SVGIG (reference sequence). CDR3 DNA sequence: TGTGCCTGGAAAACAGGGGTGAACACTGAAGCTTTCTTT. Translation: CAWKTGVNTEAFF.

The rearrangement joins TRBV7-2 to TRBJ2-1; 8 bases match TRBD1. Trimming removed 5 bases from V and 7 bases from J; junction bases left unmatched: 10. CDR1 and CDR2 (germline): SGHTA, FQGNSA. CDR3 size: 15 residues. Here the CDR3 reads CASSLGQGARNEQFF. The CDR3, as DNA: TGTGCCAGCAGCCTGGGGCAGGGGGCACGGAATGAGCAGTTCTTC.

The V and J genes are TRBV25-1 and TRBJ1-5; D remains unclear. CDR1 is MGHDK and CDR2 is SYGVNS in the germline V gene. Trimming removed 6 bases at V and 7 bases at J, with 19 bases between. The CDR3 sequence is 15 residues long. The CDR3: CASRAAGSDGQPQHF. The CDR3 coding sequence is TGTGCCAGCAGGGCGGCGGGGTCGGACGGGCAGCCCCAGCATTTT.

This chain connects TRBV6-5 to TRBJ1-4, with TRBD1 identical over 8 bases. With V trimmed by 5 bases and J by 6 bases, 5 bases remained unmatched. Looked up from germline, CDR1 is MNHEY and CDR2 is SVGAGI. This CDR3 comprises 14 residues. The CDR3 sequence: CASSIRDRHEKLFF. The CDR3 bases are TGTGCCAGCAGTATCCGGGACAGGCATGAAAAACTGTTTTTT.

This chain links TRBV9 with TRBJ1-2; 7 bases map to TRBD1. The CDR3 length is 13 residues. CDR1 is SGDLS and CDR2 is YYNGEE in the germline V gene. The ends lost 6 bases at V and 4 bases at J; junction bases unmatched: 6. CDR3: CASTRQGGYGYTF. CDR3 nucleotide sequence: TGTGCCAGCACACGACAGGGCGGCTATGGCTACACCTTC. Drawing the rest from reference TRBV9 and TRBJ1-2, the complete variable domain is DSGVTQTPKHLITATGQRVTLRCSPRSGDLSVYWYQQSLDQGLQFLIQYYNGEERAKGNILERFSAQQFPDLHSELNLSSLELGDSALYFCASTRQGGYGYTFGSGTRLTVV.

This chain links TRBV6-5 with TRBJ1-2; a possible D gene is TRBD1 (5 bases). Germline CDR1 reads MNHEY; CDR2 reads SVGAGI. Trimming stripped 5 bases from V and 3 bases from J, with 16 bases between. This CDR3 has 15 amino acids. CDR3 sequence: CASSQRQGTYYGYTF. The CDR3 coding sequence is TGTGCCAGCAGTCAAAGGCAGGGAACCTACTATGGCTACACCTTC.

In its sample, this clone was seen once. V is TRBV3-1 (or the pseudogene TRBV3-2) and J is TRBJ2-7; a weak D match, TRBD1 (8 bases). This CDR3 spans 16 amino acids. Trimming shortened V by 4 bases and J by 4 bases, and 20 bases separated the two germline ends. Germline CDR1 LGHDT, CDR2 YNNKEL (reference sequence). CDR3 in amino acids: CASSPTLQGGVYEQYF. The CDR3 DNA is TGTGCCAGCAGCCCTACCCTACAGGGGGGGGTATACGAGCAGTACTTC.